This T cell receptor beta chain was identified in a study of PD-L1 blockade in urothelial cancer. Time point reported: pretreatment peripheral blood. This table comes from immunoSEQ multiplex PCR, and its TCRdb copy is limited to in-frame clones, with some not included. This sample has about 63,000 clones, with more than 80% found just once. The table lists this clone with a few counts. Relative to the germline gene, one junction end is altered; a read error may explain this. Germline V gives CDR1 SGHVS, CDR2 FQNEAQ. This CDR3 region has 13 residues. This chain joins TRBV7-8 and TRBJ1-2, with 10 bases matching TRBD1. This sample comprised PBMCs, obtained around atezolizumab (anti-PD-L1) treatment. This sequence originates from a man in his 70s with urothelial cancer. The DNA of the CDR3 is TGTGCCAGCAGCTTAGCGCGGGAGACAGGGGGCGTTTTC. Protein: CASSLARETGGVF.